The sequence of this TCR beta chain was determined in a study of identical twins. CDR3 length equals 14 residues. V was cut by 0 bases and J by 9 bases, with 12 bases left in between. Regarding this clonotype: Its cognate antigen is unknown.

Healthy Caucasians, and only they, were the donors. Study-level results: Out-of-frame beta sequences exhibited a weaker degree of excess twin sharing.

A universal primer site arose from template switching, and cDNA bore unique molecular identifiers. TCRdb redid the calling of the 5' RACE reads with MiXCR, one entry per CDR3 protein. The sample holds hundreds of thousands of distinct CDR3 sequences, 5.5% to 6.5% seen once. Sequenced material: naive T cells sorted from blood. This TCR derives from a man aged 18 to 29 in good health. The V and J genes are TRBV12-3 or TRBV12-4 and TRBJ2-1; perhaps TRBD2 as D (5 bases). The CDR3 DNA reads TGTGCCAGCAGTTTAGCTGTGGAGGAAGGTGAGCAGTTCTTC. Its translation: CASSLAVEEGEQFF.